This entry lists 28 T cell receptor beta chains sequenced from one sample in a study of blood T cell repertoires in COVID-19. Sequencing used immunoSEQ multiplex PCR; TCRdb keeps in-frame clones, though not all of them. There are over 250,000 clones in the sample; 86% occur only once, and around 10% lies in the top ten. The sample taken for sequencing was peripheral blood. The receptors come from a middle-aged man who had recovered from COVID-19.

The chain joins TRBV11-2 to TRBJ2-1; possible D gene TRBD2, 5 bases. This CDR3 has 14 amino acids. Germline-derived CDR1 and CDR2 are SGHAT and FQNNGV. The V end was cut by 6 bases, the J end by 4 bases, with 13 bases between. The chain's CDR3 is CASRDYRPYNEQFF. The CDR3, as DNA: TGTGCCAGCAGAGACTACCGGCCGTACAATGAGCAGTTCTTC.

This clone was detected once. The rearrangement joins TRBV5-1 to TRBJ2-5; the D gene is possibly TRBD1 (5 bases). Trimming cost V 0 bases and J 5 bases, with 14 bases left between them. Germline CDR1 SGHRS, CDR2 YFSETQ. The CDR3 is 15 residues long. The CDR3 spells CASSLAGRVPETQYF. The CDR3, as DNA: TGCGCCAGCAGCTTGGCGGGCAGGGTCCCCGAGACCCAGTACTTC.

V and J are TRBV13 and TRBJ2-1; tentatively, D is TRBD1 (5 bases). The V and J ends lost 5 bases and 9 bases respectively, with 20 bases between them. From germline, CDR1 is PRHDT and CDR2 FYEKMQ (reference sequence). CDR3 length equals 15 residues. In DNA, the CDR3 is TGTGCCAGCAGCCCGCCTCCTACGTCTAGGGGTGAGCAGTTCTTC. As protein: CASSPPPTSRGEQFF.

The CDR3: CASSLGAQGKTQYF. The CDR3 bases are TGTGCCAGCAGCTTAGGAGCGCAGGGGAAGACCCAGTACTTC. V is TRBV11-2 and J is TRBJ2-5, with a tentative D call TRBD1 (6 bases). V gave up 1 base and J gave up 6 bases, with 12 bases separating them. CDR3 length equals 14 residues. The germline V gene encodes CDR1 SGHAT and CDR2 FQNNGV.

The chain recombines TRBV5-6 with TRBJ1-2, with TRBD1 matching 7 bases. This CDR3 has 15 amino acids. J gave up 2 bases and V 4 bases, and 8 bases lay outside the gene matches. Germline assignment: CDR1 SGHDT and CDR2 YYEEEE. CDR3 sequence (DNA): TGTGCCAGCAGCCCGAGACAGGGAGTAAACTATGGCTACACCTTC. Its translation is CASSPRQGVNYGYTF.

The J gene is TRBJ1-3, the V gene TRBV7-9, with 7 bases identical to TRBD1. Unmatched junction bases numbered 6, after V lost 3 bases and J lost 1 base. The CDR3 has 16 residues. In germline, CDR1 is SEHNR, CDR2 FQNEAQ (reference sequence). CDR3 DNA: TGTGCCAGCAGCTTCCTCCAGGGGGTTTCTGGAAACACCATATATTTT. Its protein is CASSFLQGVSGNTIYF.

Written as DNA, the CDR3 is TGCGCCAGCAGCCGGAGTCCCGGGACAGGGGCGAATGAAAAACTGTTTTTT. This gives the protein CASSRSPGTGANEKLFF. J is TRBJ1-4 and V is TRBV5-1; 10 bases are shared with TRBD1. The V and J ends lost 4 bases and 5 bases, in that order; junction bases with no gene match: 11. This CDR3 comprises 17 residues. The germline gives CDR1 SGHRS, CDR2 YFSETQ.

CDR3 residues: CASSLGDRGSSDTQYF. Here the CDR3 DNA reads TGCGCCAGCAGCTTGGGGGACAGGGGTTCTTCAGATACGCAGTATTTT. V is TRBV5-1 and J is TRBJ2-3; 10 bases are a match to TRBD1. Germline CDR1 is SGHRS and CDR2 is YFSETQ. CDR3 length equals 16 residues. J gave up 4 bases and V 0 bases, and 5 bases lay outside the gene matches.

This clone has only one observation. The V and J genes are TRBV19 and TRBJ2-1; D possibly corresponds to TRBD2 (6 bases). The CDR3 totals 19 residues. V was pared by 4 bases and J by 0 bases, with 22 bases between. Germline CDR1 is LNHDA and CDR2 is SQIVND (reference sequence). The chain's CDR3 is CASSTSRGATTGSYNEQFF. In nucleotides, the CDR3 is TGTGCCAGTAGTACGTCCCGCGGGGCCACCACGGGCTCCTACAATGAGCAGTTCTTC.

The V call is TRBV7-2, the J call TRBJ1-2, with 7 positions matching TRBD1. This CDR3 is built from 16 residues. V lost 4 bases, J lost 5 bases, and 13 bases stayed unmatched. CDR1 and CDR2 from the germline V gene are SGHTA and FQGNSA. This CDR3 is CASSSRQGGLFYGYTF. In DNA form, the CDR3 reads TGTGCCAGCAGCTCGAGACAGGGCGGTCTTTTTTATGGCTACACCTTC.

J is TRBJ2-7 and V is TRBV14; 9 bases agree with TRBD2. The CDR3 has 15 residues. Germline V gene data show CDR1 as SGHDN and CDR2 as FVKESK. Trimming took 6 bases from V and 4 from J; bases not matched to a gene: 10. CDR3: CASSDLAGPPYEQYF. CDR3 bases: TGTGCCAGCAGTGATCTAGCGGGGCCACCATACGAGCAGTACTTC. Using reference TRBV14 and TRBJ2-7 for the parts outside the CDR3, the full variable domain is EAGVTQFPSHSVIEKGQTVTLRCDPISGHDNLYWYRRVMGKEIKFLLHFVKESKQDESGMPNNRFLAERTGGTYSTLKVQPAELEDSGVYFCASSDLAGPPYEQYFGPGTRLTVT.

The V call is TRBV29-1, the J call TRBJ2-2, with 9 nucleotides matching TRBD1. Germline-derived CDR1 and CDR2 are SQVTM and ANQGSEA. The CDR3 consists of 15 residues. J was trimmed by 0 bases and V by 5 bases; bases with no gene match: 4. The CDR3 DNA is TGCAGCGTTCCACAGGGGGCCTCGAACACCGGGGAGCTGTTTTTT. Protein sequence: CSVPQGASNTGELFF.

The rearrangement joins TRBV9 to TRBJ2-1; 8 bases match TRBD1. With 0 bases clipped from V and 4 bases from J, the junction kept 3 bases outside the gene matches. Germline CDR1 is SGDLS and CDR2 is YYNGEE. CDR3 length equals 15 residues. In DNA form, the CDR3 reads TGTGCCAGCAGCGTAGCTACAGGGGGATACAATGAGCAGTTCTTC. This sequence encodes CASSVATGGYNEQFF.

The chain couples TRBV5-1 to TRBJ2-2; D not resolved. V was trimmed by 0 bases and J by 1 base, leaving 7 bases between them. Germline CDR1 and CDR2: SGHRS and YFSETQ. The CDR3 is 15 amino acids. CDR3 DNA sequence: TGCGCCAGCAGCTTGGGCTTCGGGAACACCGGGGAGCTGTTTTTT. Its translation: CASSLGFGNTGELFF.

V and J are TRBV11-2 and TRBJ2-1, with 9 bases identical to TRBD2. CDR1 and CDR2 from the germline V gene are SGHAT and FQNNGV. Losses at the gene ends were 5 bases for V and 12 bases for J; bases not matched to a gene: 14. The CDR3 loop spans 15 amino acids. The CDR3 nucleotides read TGTGCCAGCAGCCCCGGGACTAGCCCGGTTGGGGTGCAGTTCTTC. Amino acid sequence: CASSPGTSPVGVQFF.

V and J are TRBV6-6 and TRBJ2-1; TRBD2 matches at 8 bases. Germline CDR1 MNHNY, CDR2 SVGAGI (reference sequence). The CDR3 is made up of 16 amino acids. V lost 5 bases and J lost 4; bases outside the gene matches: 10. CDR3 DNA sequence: TGTGCCAGCAGTCATACTCCTAGCGGGCCTTACAATGAGCAGTTCTTC. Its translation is CASSHTPSGPYNEQFF.

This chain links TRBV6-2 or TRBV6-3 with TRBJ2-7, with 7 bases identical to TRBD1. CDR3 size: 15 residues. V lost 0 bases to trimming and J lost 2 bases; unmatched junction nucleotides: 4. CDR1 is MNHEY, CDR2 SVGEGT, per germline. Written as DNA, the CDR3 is TGTGCCAGCAGTTACTCGAAGCAGGGGGCCTACGAGCAGTACTTC. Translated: CASSYSKQGAYEQYF.

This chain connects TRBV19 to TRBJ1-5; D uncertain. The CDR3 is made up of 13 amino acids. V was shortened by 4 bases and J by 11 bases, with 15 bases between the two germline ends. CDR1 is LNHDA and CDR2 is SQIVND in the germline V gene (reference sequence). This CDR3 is CASSNGASVAQHF. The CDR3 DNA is TGTGCCAGTAGTAATGGAGCCAGCGTGGCCCAGCATTTT.

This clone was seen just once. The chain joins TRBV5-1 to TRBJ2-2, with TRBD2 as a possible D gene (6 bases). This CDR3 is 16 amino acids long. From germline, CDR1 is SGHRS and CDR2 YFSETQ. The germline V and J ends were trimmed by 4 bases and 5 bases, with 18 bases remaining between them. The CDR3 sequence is CASSRIGGIRTGELFF. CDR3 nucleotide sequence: TGCGCCAGCAGCCGCATCGGGGGTATAAGGACCGGGGAGCTGTTTTTT. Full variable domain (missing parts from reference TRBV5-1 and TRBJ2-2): KAGVTQTPRYLIKTRGQQVTLSCSPISGHRSVSWYQQTPGQGLQFLFEYFSETQRNKGNFPGRFSGRQFSNSRSEMNVSTLELGDSALYLCASSRIGGIRTGELFFGEGSRLTVL.

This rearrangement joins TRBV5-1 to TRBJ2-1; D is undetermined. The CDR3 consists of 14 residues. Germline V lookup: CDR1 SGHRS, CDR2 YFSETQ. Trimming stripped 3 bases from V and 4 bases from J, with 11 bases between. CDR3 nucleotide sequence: TGCGCCAGCAGCTCCATAGGAGAGTACAATGAGCAGTTCTTC. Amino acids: CASSSIGEYNEQFF. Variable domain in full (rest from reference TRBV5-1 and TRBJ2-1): KAGVTQTPRYLIKTRGQQVTLSCSPISGHRSVSWYQQTPGQGLQFLFEYFSETQRNKGNFPGRFSGRQFSNSRSEMNVSTLELGDSALYLCASSSIGEYNEQFFGPGTRLTVL.

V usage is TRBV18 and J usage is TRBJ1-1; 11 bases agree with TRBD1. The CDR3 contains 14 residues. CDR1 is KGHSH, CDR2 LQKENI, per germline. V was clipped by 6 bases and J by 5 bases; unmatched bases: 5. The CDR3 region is CASSPGQGATEAFF. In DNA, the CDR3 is TGTGCCAGCTCGCCCGGACAGGGGGCGACTGAAGCTTTCTTT.

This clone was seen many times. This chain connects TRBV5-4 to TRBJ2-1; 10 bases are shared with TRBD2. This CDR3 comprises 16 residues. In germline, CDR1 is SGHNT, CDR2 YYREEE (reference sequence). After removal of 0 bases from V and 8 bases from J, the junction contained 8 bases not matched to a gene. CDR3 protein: CASSLVNIAGGDEQFF. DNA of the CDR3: TGTGCCAGCAGCTTGGTTAACATAGCGGGAGGCGATGAGCAGTTCTTC.

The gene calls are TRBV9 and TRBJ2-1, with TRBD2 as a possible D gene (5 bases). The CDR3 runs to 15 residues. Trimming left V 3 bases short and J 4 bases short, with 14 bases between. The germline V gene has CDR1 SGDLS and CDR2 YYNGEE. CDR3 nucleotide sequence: TGTGCCAGCAGCGAGGAGCCTAGCTGGTACAATGAGCAGTTCTTC. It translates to CASSEEPSWYNEQFF.

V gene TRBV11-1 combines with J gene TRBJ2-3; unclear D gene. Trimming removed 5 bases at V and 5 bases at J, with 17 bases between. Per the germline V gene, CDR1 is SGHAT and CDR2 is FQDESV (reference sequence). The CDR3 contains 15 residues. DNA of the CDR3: TGTGCCAGCAGCCTAGGAGAGAGTATTGAAGATACGCAGTATTTT. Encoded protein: CASSLGESIEDTQYF. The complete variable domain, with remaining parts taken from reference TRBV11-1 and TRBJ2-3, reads EAEVAQSPRYKITEKSQAVAFWCDPISGHATLYWYRQILGQGPELLVQFQDESVVDDSQLPKDRFSAERLKGVDSTLKIQPAELGDSAMYLCASSLGESIEDTQYFGPGTRLTVL.

The chain's CDR3 is CAWSVSRNYGYTF. For the CDR3, the DNA is TGTGCCTGGAGTGTAAGCAGGAACTATGGCTACACCTTC. This chain links TRBV30 with TRBJ1-2; no firm D call. CDR1 and CDR2 (germline): GTSNPN, SVGIG (reference sequence). The CDR3 has 13 amino acids. V was clipped by 0 bases and J by 2 bases, with 7 bases between them.

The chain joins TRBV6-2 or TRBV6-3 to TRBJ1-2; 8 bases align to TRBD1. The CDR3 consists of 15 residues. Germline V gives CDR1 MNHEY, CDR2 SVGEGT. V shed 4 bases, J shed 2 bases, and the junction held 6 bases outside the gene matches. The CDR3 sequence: CASSFSRGRNYGYTF. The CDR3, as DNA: TGTGCCAGCAGTTTCTCCAGGGGGCGGAACTATGGCTACACCTTC.

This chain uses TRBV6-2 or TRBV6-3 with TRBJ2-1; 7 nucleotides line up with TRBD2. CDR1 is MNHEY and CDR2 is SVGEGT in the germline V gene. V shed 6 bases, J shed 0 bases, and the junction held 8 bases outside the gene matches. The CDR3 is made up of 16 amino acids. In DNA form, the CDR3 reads TGTGCCAGCAGCCTACTAGCGCCGAGCTCCTACAATGAGCAGTTCTTC. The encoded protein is CASSLLAPSSYNEQFF.

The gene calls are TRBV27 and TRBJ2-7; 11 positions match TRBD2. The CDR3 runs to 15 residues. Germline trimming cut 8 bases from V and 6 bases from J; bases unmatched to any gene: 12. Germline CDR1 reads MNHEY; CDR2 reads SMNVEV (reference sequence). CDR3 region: CASWGLAGGPGEQYF. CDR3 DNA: TGTGCCAGCTGGGGGCTAGCGGGAGGTCCAGGCGAGCAGTACTTC.